A selection of T cell receptor beta chains follows, all from one sample in a study of beta chain features in type 1 diabetes. Assay: immunoSEQ multiplex PCR; the TCRdb copy retains only in-frame clones and omits some. The sample has more than 250,000 clones, roughly an eighth seen once. The sample was naive CD4+ T cells from blood. Receptor source: a man between 25 and 39 years old with type 1 diabetes. Both conserved end residues are part of each CDR3. The order of the fields is V gene, D gene, J gene, CDR3 protein. The D gene is left open where the match is weak.

V: TRBV6-1; D: .; J: TRBJ1-1; CDR3: CASSKQMNTEAFF
V: TRBV30; D: .; J: TRBJ2-3; CDR3: CAWSFQGPDTQYF
V: TRBV27; D: .; J: TRBJ2-3; CDR3: CASSRSERWDTQYF
V: TRBV19; D: TRBD2; J: TRBJ2-7; CDR3: CASSPSGGSSYEQYF
V: TRBV9; D: .; J: TRBJ2-3; CDR3: CASKGILSTDTQYF
V: TRBV29-1; D: TRBD1; J: TRBJ2-7; CDR3: CSVEDLRQGNEQYF
V: TRBV15; D: .; J: TRBJ1-1; CDR3: CATSRDRAGTGTEAFF
V: TRBV5-1; D: .; J: TRBJ1-3; CDR3: CASSLAGRGNTIYF
V: TRBV28; D: TRBD2; J: TRBJ2-3; CDR3: CASSPSGTQDTQYF
V: TRBV7-7; D: .; J: TRBJ2-3; CDR3: CASSSGLGHGDTQYF
V: TRBV28; D: .; J: TRBJ1-5; CDR3: CASTSVGNQPQHF
V: TRBV28; D: TRBD2; J: TRBJ2-7; CDR3: CATFRSGVAYEQYF
V: TRBV7-8; D: .; J: TRBJ2-1; CDR3: CASSTSDWDEQFF
V: TRBV4-1; D: TRBD1; J: TRBJ1-2; CDR3: CASSQGRGRDYGYTF
V: TRBV12-5; D: TRBD1; J: TRBJ2-7; CDR3: CASGLNRGLREQYF
V: TRBV7-8; D: .; J: TRBJ2-3; CDR3: CASSSTGTHHTDTQYF
V: TRBV15; D: .; J: TRBJ1-5; CDR3: CATSRAREPQHF
V: TRBV6-6; D: .; J: TRBJ1-5; CDR3: CASSNGNQPQHF
V: TRBV6-5; D: TRBD1; J: TRBJ1-1; CDR3: CASSWGDRGNTEAFF
V: TRBV18; D: TRBD2; J: TRBJ2-7; CDR3: CASSQREREQYF
V: TRBV10-3; D: .; J: TRBJ2-5; CDR3: CAIRTGEETQYF
V: TRBV18; D: .; J: TRBJ1-5; CDR3: CASSEGSDQPQHF
V: TRBV19; D: TRBD2; J: TRBJ2-1; CDR3: CASSIWTSGNNEQFF
V: TRBV6-1; D: .; J: TRBJ2-7; CDR3: CASSEVPGADEQYF